A selection of T cell receptor beta chains follows, all from one sample in a study of cytomegalovirus exposure and HLA in healthy donors. Only in-frame clones appear in the TCRdb table, and some are missing; sequencing was by immunoSEQ multiplex PCR. The table has about 160,000 clones, around 81% seen once; the top ten hold about 13%. Sequenced: PBMCs. The receptor set was obtained from a woman in her forties or fifties in good health and CMV-seronegative. Both conserved end residues are part of each CDR3. D genes are given only for firm matches. Size tells how often a clone was seen (once, few, many) or the class of an expanded clone, and some rows leave it out.

J: TRBJ2-3; size: .; V: TRBV5-4; D: .; CDR3: CASSPLTSSLTDTQYF; DNA: TGTGCCAGCAGCCCCCTGACTAGTTCCCTCACAGATACGCAGTATTTT
J: TRBJ1-3; size: .; V: TRBV6-5; D: TRBD1; CDR3: CASSSGQSGNTIYF; DNA: TGTGCCAGCAGTTCGGGACAGTCTGGAAACACCATATATTTT
J: TRBJ1-2; size: once; V: TRBV29-1; D: .; CDR3: CSVASGGGYTF; DNA: TGCAGCGTTGCCTCGGGAGGAGGCTACACCTTC
J: TRBJ2-4; size: .; V: TRBV27; D: .; CDR3: CASSPTPPRGYVKNIQYF; DNA: TGTGCCAGCAGTCCGACCCCCCCCCGGGGGTATGTCAAAAACATTCAGTACTTC
J: TRBJ1-2; size: once; V: TRBV5-5; D: .; CDR3: CASSFRRDSNYGYTF; DNA: TGTGCCAGCAGCTTTCGACGGGACTCTAACTATGGCTACACCTTC
J: TRBJ1-2; size: .; V: TRBV7-8; D: .; CDR3: CASSIGEGSNYGYTF; DNA: TGTGCCAGCAGCATAGGGGAGGGATCAAACTATGGCTACACCTTC
J: TRBJ2-7; size: .; V: TRBV28; D: .; CDR3: CASSRPFQGSYEQYF; DNA: TGTGCCAGCAGTCGACCTTTTCAGGGGTCCTACGAGCAGTACTTC
J: TRBJ2-7; size: .; V: TRBV4-2; D: .; CDR3: CASSHLRDGSSYEQYF; DNA: TGTGCCAGCAGCCACCTCCGGGACGGGAGCTCCTACGAGCAGTACTTC
J: TRBJ2-1; size: .; V: TRBV7-2; D: TRBD1; CDR3: CASSLVAGGTIREQFF; DNA: TGTGCCAGCAGCTTAGTCGCAGGGGGCACCATCCGTGAGCAGTTCTTC
J: TRBJ2-1; size: .; V: TRBV7-2; D: .; CDR3: CASSLVADSYNEQFF; DNA: TGTGCCAGCAGCTTGGTAGCGGACTCCTACAATGAGCAGTTCTTC
J: TRBJ2-7; size: .; V: TRBV7-2; D: .; CDR3: CASKRGNEQYF; DNA: TGTGCCAGCAAAAGGGGCAACGAGCAGTACTTC
J: TRBJ1-5; size: .; V: TRBV28; D: .; CDR3: CASRPEGGSNQPQHF; DNA: TGTGCCAGCAGACCGGAAGGGGGTAGCAATCAGCCCCAGCATTTT
J: TRBJ2-5; size: once; V: TRBV18; D: .; CDR3: CASSPTGLPSPVETQYF; DNA: TGTGCCAGCTCACCGACGGGACTCCCCAGCCCGGTGGAGACCCAGTACTTC
J: TRBJ2-7; size: once; V: TRBV28; D: TRBD1; CDR3: CASSYDRGRSDEQYF; DNA: TGTGCCAGCAGCTACGACAGGGGGCGGTCCGACGAGCAGTACTTC
J: TRBJ2-1; size: .; V: TRBV29-1; D: TRBD2; CDR3: CSADSTSGGYNEQFF; DNA: TGCAGCGCCGACTCGACTAGCGGGGGTTACAATGAGCAGTTCTTC
J: TRBJ1-2; size: .; V: TRBV11-1; D: TRBD1; CDR3: CASSPGQGYGYTF; DNA: TGTGCCAGCAGCCCGGGACAGGGCTATGGCTACACCTTC
J: TRBJ1-4; size: .; V: TRBV9; D: .; CDR3: CASSVDSTMNEKLFF; DNA: TGTGCCAGCAGCGTAGACAGCACCATGAATGAAAAACTGTTTTTT
J: TRBJ1-2; size: .; V: TRBV11-3; D: .; CDR3: CASSLDQTPEVGYTF; DNA: TGTGCCAGCAGCTTAGATCAGACCCCAGAGGTGGGCTACACCTTC
J: TRBJ2-7; size: .; V: TRBV7-2; D: TRBD2; CDR3: CASSLVGSGRSYEQYF; DNA: TGTGCCAGCAGCTTAGTTGGTAGCGGGAGATCCTACGAGCAGTACTTC
J: TRBJ2-7; size: .; V: TRBV15; D: TRBD2; CDR3: CATSRVGLAAISYEQYF; DNA: TGTGCCACCAGCAGAGTCGGACTAGCGGCAATTTCCTACGAGCAGTACTTC
J: TRBJ1-1; size: .; V: TRBV18; D: .; CDR3: CASSRLSTEAFF; DNA: TGTGCCAGCTCACGATTGAGTACTGAAGCTTTCTTT
J: TRBJ2-2; size: .; V: TRBV28; D: TRBD2; CDR3: CASSSELAGGRAGELFF; DNA: TGTGCCAGCAGTTCTGAACTAGCGGGAGGGCGGGCCGGGGAGCTGTTTTTT
J: TRBJ2-5; size: .; V: TRBV15; D: .; CDR3: CATSRGVSETQYF; DNA: TGTGCCACCAGCAGAGGAGTCTCAGAGACCCAGTACTTC
J: TRBJ2-2; size: .; V: TRBV2; D: TRBD2; CDR3: CASSEGGGPTGELFF; DNA: TGTGCCAGCAGTGAAGGCGGGGGGCCCACCGGGGAGCTGTTTTTT
J: TRBJ1-2; size: .; V: TRBV7-2; D: TRBD1; CDR3: CASSSPRDRGRYGYTF; DNA: TGTGCCAGCAGCTCTCCCCGGGACAGGGGGCGTTACGGCTACACCTTC
J: TRBJ2-3; size: .; V: TRBV6-5; D: TRBD2; CDR3: CASSEREGDTQYF; DNA: TGTGCCAGCAGTGAGCGGGAGGGAGATACGCAGTATTTT
J: TRBJ2-3; size: .; V: TRBV29-1; D: TRBD2; CDR3: CSAFFAGGTDTQYF; DNA: TGCAGCGCCTTTTTCGCGGGGGGTACAGATACGCAGTATTTT
J: TRBJ2-7; size: .; V: TRBV6-6; D: .; CDR3: CASSLKGVYEQYF; DNA: TGTGCCAGCAGCCTAAAAGGGGTCTACGAGCAGTACTTC
J: TRBJ1-4; size: .; V: TRBV9; D: TRBD1; CDR3: CASSGAGTGHEKLFF; DNA: TGTGCCAGCAGCGGCGCCGGGACAGGGCATGAAAAACTGTTTTTT
J: TRBJ1-2; size: .; V: TRBV7-8; D: TRBD1; CDR3: CASREGDRDNYGYTF; DNA: TGTGCCAGCAGAGAGGGGGACAGAGATAACTATGGCTACACCTTC
J: TRBJ1-2; size: .; V: TRBV5-6; D: TRBD1; CDR3: CASSSTDRYYGYTF; DNA: TGTGCCAGCAGCTCCACGGACAGGTACTATGGCTACACCTTC
J: TRBJ2-2; size: .; V: TRBV4-3; D: .; CDR3: CASSQDSRAGELFF; DNA: TGCGCCAGCAGCCAAGATTCCAGGGCCGGGGAGCTGTTTTTT
J: TRBJ2-3; size: .; V: TRBV5-1; D: TRBD1; CDR3: CASSLVGGGSTDTQYF; DNA: TGCGCCAGCAGCTTGGTAGGGGGCGGAAGCACAGATACGCAGTATTTT
J: TRBJ2-1; size: .; V: TRBV9; D: .; CDR3: CASSPWEWLDEQFF; DNA: TGTGCCAGCAGCCCCTGGGAGTGGCTGGATGAGCAGTTCTTC
J: TRBJ1-1; size: few; V: TRBV11-2; D: .; CDR3: CASSLRFGQAHTEAFF; DNA: TGTGCCAGCAGCTTACGGTTTGGCCAGGCTCACACTGAAGCTTTCTTT
J: TRBJ2-5; size: .; V: TRBV6-5; D: TRBD1; CDR3: CASSTTGTEETQYF; DNA: TGTGCCAGTTCTACCACGGGGACAGAAGAGACCCAGTACTTC
J: TRBJ2-2; size: .; V: TRBV27; D: TRBD2; CDR3: CASSRLAANTGELFF; DNA: TGTGCCAGCAGTCGACTAGCGGCTAACACCGGGGAGCTGTTTTTT
J: TRBJ1-1; size: .; V: TRBV7-2; D: TRBD1; CDR3: CASSLDRGRTEAFF; DNA: TGTGCCAGCAGCTTGGACAGGGGACGGACTGAAGCTTTCTTT
J: TRBJ2-7; size: .; V: TRBV5-4; D: TRBD1; CDR3: CASSAGTGSSYEQYF; DNA: TGTGCCAGCAGCGCCGGGACAGGGTCCTCCTACGAGCAGTACTTC
J: TRBJ1-6; size: .; V: TRBV6-1; D: .; CDR3: CASNREGNNSPLHF; DNA: TGTGCCAGCAACAGGGAGGGTAATAATTCACCCCTCCACTTT
J: TRBJ1-5; size: .; V: TRBV18; D: TRBD1; CDR3: CASSPNTGGGEPQHF; DNA: TGTGCCAGCTCACCGAACACAGGGGGCGGAGAGCCCCAGCATTTT
J: TRBJ2-5; size: .; V: TRBV7-2; D: TRBD2; CDR3: CASSALAGFETQYF; DNA: TGTGCCAGCAGCGCTCTAGCGGGGTTTGAGACCCAGTACTTC
J: TRBJ2-1; size: .; V: TRBV5-1; D: TRBD2; CDR3: CASSGVSGGSNNEQFF; DNA: TGCGCCAGCAGCGGGGTCAGCGGGGGGAGTAACAATGAGCAGTTCTTC
J: TRBJ2-5; size: .; V: TRBV5-1; D: .; CDR3: CASRATGPRETQYF; DNA: TGCGCCAGCAGGGCTACTGGCCCCAGGGAGACCCAGTACTTC
J: TRBJ1-2; size: few; V: TRBV6-6; D: .; CDR3: CASSYKGGDYGYTF; DNA: TGTGCCAGCAGTTACAAAGGGGGGGACTATGGCTACACCTTC
J: TRBJ1-3; size: .; V: TRBV7-2; D: .; CDR3: CASSLGGVGNTIYF; DNA: TGTGCCAGCAGCTTAGGCGGGGTAGGGAACACCATATATTTT
J: TRBJ2-7; size: .; V: TRBV11-2; D: .; CDR3: CASSLIGPYEQYF; DNA: TGTGCCAGCAGCTTAATTGGGCCCTACGAGCAGTACTTC
J: TRBJ2-7; size: .; V: TRBV7-2; D: .; CDR3: CASSVGGAYEQYF; DNA: TGTGCCAGCAGCGTTGGGGGGGCATACGAGCAGTACTTC
J: TRBJ2-5; size: few; V: TRBV11-1; D: TRBD2; CDR3: CASSLRTAGVKTQYF; DNA: TGTGCCAGCAGCTTACGTACGGCGGGGGTAAAGACCCAGTACTTC
J: TRBJ2-7; size: .; V: TRBV7-9; D: TRBD2; CDR3: CSSSSGTSGRDWYEQYF; DNA: TGTTCCAGCAGCTCCGGGACTAGCGGGAGGGATTGGTACGAGCAGTACTTC
J: TRBJ1-5; size: .; V: TRBV28; D: TRBD1; CDR3: CASSPPGTGLYSNQPQHF; DNA: TGTGCCAGCAGTCCCCCCGGGACAGGCCTCTATAGCAATCAGCCCCAGCATTTT
J: TRBJ1-5; size: .; V: TRBV19; D: .; CDR3: CASSSRNQPQHF; DNA: TGTGCCAGTAGTTCCAGGAATCAGCCCCAGCATTTT
J: TRBJ2-1; size: few; V: TRBV28; D: .; CDR3: CASSSPRLGGDEQFF; DNA: TGTGCCAGCAGTTCCCCTAGACTAGGAGGGGATGAGCAGTTCTTC
J: TRBJ1-1; size: .; V: TRBV5-1; D: TRBD1; CDR3: CASSTGQEPFLNTEAFF; DNA: TGCGCCAGCAGCACGGGACAGGAACCCTTCCTGAACACTGAAGCTTTCTTT
J: TRBJ2-2; size: .; V: TRBV6-5; D: TRBD1; CDR3: CASSWTGGVGELFF; DNA: TGTGCCAGCAGCTGGACAGGGGGTGTCGGGGAGCTGTTTTTT